This T cell receptor (beta chain) appears in the sequencing data of a study of cytomegalovirus exposure and HLA in healthy donors. The overall study: From HLA-typed donors, an early data release held around 85 million unique TCRs. Findings and limits, study-wide: For TCR beta chains, V- and J-gene trimming was later linked to a missense DCLRE1C variant. Apparent HLA restriction characterized most CMV-associated TCR beta chains in a later analysis. There were reportedly fewer N-insertions in an Asian-associated ancestry cluster than the roughly 680-donor mean, in a later analysis.

Concerning this clone: The antigen is not known. An end of the junction does not agree with germline; a read error may underlie this.

Both 60 Vbeta primers and 13 Jbeta primers went into the PCR. Method: immunoSEQ multiplex PCR; TCRdb's copy keeps in-frame clones and lacks some. The table includes more than 85,000 clones, roughly 80% detected once. This CDR3 has 17 amino acids. Germline V lookup: CDR1 SEHNR, CDR2 FQNEAQ (reference sequence). The TCR was taken from a female donor in good health and CMV-seronegative. The V and J genes are TRBV7-9 and TRBJ2-2; D might be TRBD1 (6 bases). Sample: PBMCs. CDR3 in DNA: TGTTCCAGCACCAACCTCCTACCGAGGGGGTGGACCGGGGAGCTGTTTTTT. It is translated as CSSTNLLPRGWTGELFF.